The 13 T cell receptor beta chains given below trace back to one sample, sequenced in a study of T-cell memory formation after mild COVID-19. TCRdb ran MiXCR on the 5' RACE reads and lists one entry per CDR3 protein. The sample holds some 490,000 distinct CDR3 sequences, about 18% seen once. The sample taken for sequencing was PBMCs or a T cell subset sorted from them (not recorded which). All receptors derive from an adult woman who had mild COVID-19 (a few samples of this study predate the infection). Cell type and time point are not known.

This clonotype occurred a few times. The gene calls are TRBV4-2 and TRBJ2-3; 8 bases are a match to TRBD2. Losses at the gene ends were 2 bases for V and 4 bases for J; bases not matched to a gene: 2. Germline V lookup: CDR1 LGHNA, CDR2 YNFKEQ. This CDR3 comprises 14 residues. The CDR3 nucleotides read TGTGCCAGCAGCCAACGTAGCGGGGCAGATACGCAGTATTTT. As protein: CASSQRSGADTQYF.

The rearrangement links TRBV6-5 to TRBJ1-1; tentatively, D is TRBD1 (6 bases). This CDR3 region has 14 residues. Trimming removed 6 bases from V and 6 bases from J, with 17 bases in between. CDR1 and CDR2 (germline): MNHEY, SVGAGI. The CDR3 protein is CASRGAGGGAEAFF. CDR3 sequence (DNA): TGTGCCAGCAGGGGGGCTGGTGGTGGCGCTGAAGCTTTCTTT.

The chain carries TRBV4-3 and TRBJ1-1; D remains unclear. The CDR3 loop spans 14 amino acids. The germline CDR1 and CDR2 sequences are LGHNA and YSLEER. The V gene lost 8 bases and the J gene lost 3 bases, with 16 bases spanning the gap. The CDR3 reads CASGRLGLDTEAFF. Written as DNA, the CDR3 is TGCGCCAGCGGCCGTTTGGGATTGGACACTGAAGCTTTCTTT.

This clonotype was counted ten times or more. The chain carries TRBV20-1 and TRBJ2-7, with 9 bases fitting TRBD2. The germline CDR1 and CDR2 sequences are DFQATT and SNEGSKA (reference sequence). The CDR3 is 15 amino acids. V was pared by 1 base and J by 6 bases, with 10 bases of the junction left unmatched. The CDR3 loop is CSARVTSGPLGEQYF. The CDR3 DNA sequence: TGCAGTGCTAGAGTAACTAGCGGGCCGCTGGGCGAGCAGTACTTC.

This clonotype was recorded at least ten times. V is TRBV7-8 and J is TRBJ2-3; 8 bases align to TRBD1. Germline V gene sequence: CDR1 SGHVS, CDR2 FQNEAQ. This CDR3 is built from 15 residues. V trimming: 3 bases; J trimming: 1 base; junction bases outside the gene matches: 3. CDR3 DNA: TGTGCCAGCAGCTTGAGGACAGGGCGCACAGATACGCAGTATTTT. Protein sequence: CASSLRTGRTDTQYF. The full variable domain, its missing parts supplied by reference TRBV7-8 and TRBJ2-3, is GAGVSQSPRYKVAKRGQDVALRCDPISGHVSLFWYQQALGQGPEFLTYFQNEAQLDKSGLPSDRFFAERPEGSVSTLKIQRTQQEDSAVYLCASSLRTGRTDTQYFGPGTRLTVL.

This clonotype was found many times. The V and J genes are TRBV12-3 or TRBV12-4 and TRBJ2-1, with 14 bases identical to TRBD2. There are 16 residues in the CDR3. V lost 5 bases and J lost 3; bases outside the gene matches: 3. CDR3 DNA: TGTGCCAGCAGTCCAGGGACTAGCGGGAGCTACAATGAGCAGTTCTTC. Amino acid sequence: CASSPGTSGSYNEQFF.

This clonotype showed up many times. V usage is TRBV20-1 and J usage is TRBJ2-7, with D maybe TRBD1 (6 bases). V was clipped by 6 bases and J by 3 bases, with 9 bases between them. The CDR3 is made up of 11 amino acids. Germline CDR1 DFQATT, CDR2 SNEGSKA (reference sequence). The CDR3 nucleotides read TGCAGTGCCGGACAGTTCTACGAGCAGTACTTC. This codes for CSAGQFYEQYF.

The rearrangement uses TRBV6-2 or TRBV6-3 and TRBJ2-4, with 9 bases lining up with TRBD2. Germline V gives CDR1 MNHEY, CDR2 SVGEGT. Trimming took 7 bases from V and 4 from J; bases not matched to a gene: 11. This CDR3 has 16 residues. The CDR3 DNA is TGTGCCAGCACCCTCGGCGGGCTAGCGGGAAAAAACATTCAGTACTTC. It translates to CASTLGGLAGKNIQYF.

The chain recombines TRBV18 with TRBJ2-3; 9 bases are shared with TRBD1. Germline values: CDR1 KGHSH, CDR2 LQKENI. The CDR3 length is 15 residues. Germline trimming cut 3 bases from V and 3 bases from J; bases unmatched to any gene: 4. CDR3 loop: CASSPLDRGTDTQYF. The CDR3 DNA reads TGTGCCAGCTCACCGTTGGACAGGGGAACAGATACGCAGTATTTT.

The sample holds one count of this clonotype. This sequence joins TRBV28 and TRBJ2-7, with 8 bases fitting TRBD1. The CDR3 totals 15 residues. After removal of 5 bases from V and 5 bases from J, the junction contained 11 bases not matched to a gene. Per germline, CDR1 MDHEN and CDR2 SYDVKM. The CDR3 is CASSQPSGGLDEQYF. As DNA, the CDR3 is TGTGCCAGCAGTCAACCGTCAGGGGGCTTGGACGAGCAGTACTTC.

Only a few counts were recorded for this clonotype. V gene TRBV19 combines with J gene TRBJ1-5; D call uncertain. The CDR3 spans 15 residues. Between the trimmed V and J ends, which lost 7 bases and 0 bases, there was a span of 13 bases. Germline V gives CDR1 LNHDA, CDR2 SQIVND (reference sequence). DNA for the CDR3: TGTGCCAGTAAAGACGGCCGACGTAGCAATCAGCCCCAGCATTTT. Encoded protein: CASKDGRRSNQPQHF.

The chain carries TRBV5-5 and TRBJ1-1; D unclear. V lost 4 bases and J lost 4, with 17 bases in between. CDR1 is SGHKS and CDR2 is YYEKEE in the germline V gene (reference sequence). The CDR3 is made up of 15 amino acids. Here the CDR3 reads CASSLYSLGSTEAFF. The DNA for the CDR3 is TGTGCCAGCAGCCTGTACTCCCTCGGGAGCACTGAAGCTTTCTTT.

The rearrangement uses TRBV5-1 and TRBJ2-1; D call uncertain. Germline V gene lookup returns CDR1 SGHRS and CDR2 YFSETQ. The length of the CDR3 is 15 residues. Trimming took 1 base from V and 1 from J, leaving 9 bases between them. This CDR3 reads CASSLSIQSYNEQFF. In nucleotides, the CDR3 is TGCGCCAGCAGCTTGTCGATCCAGTCCTACAATGAGCAGTTCTTC.